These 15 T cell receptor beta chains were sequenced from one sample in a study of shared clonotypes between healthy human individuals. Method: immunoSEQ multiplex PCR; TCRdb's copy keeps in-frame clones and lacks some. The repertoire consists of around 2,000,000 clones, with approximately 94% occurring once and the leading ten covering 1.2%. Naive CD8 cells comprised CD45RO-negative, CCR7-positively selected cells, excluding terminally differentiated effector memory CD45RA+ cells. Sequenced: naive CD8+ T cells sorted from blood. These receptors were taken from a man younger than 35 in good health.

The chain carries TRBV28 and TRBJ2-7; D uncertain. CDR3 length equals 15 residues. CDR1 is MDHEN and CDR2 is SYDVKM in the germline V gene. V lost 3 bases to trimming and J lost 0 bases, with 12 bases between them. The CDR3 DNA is TGTGCCAGCAGTTTGGGCAGATCGAGCTCCTACGAGCAGTACTTC. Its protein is CASSLGRSSSYEQYF.

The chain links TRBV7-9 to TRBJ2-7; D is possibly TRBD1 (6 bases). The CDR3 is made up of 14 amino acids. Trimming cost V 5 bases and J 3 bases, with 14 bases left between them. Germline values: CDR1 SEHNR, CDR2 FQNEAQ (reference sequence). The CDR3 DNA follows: TGTGCCAGCAGCCCCTGGGGGACAAGCTACGAGCAGTACTTC. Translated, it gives CASSPWGTSYEQYF.

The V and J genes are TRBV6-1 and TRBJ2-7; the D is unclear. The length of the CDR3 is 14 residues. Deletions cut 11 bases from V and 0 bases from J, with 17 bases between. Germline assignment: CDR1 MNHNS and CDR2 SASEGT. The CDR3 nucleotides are TGTGCCGTCCAAGGCGACGGAGCCTCCTACGAGCAGTACTTC. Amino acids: CAVQGDGASYEQYF.

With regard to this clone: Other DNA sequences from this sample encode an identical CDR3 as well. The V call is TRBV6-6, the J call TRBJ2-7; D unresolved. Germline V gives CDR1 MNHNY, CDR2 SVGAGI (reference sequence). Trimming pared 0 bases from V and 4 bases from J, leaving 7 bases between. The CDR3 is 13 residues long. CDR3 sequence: CASSYSNTYEQYF. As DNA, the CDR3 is TGTGCCAGCAGTTACTCGAATACGTACGAGCAGTACTTC.

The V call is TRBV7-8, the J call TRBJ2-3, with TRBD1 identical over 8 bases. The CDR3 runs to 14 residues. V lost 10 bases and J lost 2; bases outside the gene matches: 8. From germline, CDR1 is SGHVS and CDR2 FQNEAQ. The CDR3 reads CAISPGQDTDTQYF. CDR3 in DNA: TGTGCCATCAGTCCGGGACAGGACACAGATACGCAGTATTTT.

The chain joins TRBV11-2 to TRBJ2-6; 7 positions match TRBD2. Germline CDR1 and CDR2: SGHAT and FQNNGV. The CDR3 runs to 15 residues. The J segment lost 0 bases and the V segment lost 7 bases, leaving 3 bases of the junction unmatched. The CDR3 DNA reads TGTGCCAGCACCTGGGAGGGCTCTGGGGCCAACGTCCTGACTTTC. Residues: CASTWEGSGANVLTF. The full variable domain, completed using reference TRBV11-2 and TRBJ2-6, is EAGVAQSPRYKIIEKRQSVAFWCNPISGHATLYWYQQILGQGPKLLIQFQNNGVVDDSQLPKDRFSAERLKGVDSTLKIQPAKLEDSAVYLCASTWEGSGANVLTFGAGSRLTVL.

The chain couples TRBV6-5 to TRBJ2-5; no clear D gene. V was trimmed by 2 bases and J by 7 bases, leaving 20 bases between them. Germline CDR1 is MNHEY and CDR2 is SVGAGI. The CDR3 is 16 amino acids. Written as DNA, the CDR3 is TGTGCCAGCAGTTACACGACCGATTCCCGGGTGGGGACCCAGTACTTC. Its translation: CASSYTTDSRVGTQYF.

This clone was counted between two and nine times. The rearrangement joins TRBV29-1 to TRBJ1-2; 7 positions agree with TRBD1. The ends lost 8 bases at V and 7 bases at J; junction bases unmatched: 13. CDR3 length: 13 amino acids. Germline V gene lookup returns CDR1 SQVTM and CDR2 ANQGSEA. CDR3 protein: CSIWTGPEGGYTF. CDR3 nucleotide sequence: TGCAGCATCTGGACAGGCCCCGAAGGTGGCTACACCTTC.

The CDR3 bases are TGCGCCAGCAGCCAACCCGGGACTCCCCTGACGGAGCAGTACTTC. Protein product: CASSQPGTPLTEQYF. This chain links TRBV4-1 with TRBJ2-7; D possibly corresponds to TRBD2 (6 bases). Germline loops: CDR1 MGHRA, CDR2 YSYEKL. V dropped 2 bases and J dropped 7 bases, with 18 bases sitting between them. CDR3 length equals 15 residues.

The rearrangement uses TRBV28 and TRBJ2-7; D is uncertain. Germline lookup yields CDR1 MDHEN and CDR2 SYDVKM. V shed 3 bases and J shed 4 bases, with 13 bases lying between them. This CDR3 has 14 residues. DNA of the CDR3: TGTGCCAGCAGTTTTGTTTTGGGAACGTACGAGCAGTACTTC. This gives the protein CASSFVLGTYEQYF.

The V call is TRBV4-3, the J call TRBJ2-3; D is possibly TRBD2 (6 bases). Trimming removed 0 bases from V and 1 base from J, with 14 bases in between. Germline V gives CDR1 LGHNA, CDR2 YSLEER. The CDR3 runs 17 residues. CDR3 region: CASSQDPYGSGTDTQYF. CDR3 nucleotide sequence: TGCGCCAGCAGCCAAGACCCGTACGGGAGTGGCACAGATACGCAGTATTTT.

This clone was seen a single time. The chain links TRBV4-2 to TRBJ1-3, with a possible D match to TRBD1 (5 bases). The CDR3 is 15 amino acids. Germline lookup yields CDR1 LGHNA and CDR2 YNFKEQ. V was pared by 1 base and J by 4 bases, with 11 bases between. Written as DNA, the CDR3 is TGTGCCAGCAGCCAAGGGGCAGAGGGGGGAAACACCATATATTTT. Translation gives CASSQGAEGGNTIYF.

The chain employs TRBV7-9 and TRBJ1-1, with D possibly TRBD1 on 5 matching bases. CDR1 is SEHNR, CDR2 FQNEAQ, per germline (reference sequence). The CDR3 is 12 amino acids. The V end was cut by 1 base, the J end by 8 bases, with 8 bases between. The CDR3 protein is CASSLVGVEAFF. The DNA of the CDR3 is TGTGCCAGCAGCTTAGTAGGGGTGGAAGCTTTCTTT. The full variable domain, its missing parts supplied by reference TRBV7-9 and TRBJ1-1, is DTGVSQNPRHKITKRGQNVTFRCDPISEHNRLYWYRQTLGQGPEFLTYFQNEAQLEKSRLLSDRFSAERPKGSFSTLEIQRTEQGDSAMYLCASSLVGVEAFFGQGTRLTVV.

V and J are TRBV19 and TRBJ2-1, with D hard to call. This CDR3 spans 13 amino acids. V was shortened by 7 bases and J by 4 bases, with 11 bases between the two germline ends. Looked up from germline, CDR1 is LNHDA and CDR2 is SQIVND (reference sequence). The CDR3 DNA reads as TGTGCCAGTAAACACACCCAATACAATGAGCAGTTCTTC. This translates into CASKHTQYNEQFF.

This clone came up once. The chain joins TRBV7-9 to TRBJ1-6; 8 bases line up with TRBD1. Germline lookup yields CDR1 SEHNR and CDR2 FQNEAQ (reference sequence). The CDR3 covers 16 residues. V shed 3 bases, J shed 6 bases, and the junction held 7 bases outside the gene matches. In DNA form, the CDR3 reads TGTGCCAGCAGCTTCATTGGTACAGGGGGTAATTCACCCCTCCACTTT. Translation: CASSFIGTGGNSPLHF.